Here is one T cell receptor beta chain with its context. The antigen is not known. A universal primer site was incorporated via template switching, and the cDNA contained unique molecular identifiers. TCRdb itself ran the 5' RACE reads through MiXCR, one entry per CDR3 protein. In the table there are around 1.7 million distinct CDR3 sequences, under 35% of which are singletons. This sample is part of a study of identical twins. Study observations and caveats: Out-of-frame beta chain sequences displayed weaker excess sharing between twins. In cord blood, abundant beta clonotypes had fewer insertions; memory showed no trend. In zero-insertion analyses, partial confounding could arise from invariant MAIT and iNKT cells.

CDR3 size: 13 residues. The V gene lost 7 bases and the J gene lost 1 base, with 10 bases spanning the gap. The germline V gene has CDR1 MNHNS and CDR2 SASEGT. The receptor's source is a newborn girl in good health. This rearrangement joins TRBV6-1 to TRBJ1-1; no clear D gene. Sequenced input: cord blood. The CDR3 DNA sequence: TGTGCCAGCACCGACTGGGAGAACACTGAAGCTTTCTTT. It translates to CASTDWENTEAFF.